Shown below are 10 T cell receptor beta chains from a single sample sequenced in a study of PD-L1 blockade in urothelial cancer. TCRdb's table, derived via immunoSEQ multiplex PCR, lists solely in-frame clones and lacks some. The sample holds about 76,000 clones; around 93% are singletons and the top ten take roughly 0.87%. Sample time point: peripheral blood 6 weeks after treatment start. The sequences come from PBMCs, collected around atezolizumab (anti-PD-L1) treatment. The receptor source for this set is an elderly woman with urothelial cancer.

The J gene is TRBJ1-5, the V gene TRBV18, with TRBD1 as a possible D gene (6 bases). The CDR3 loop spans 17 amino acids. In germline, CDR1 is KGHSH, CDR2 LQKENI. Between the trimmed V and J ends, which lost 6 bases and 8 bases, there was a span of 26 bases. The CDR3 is CASSPVVGRGIGEPQHF. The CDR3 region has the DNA TGTGCCAGCTCCCCAGTCGTCGGCAGGGGAATCGGGGAGCCCCAGCATTTT.

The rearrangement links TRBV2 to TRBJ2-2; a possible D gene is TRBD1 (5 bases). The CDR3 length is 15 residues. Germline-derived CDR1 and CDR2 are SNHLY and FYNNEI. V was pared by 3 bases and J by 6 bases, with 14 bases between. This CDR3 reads CASSDRSRVAGELFF. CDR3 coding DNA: TGTGCCAGCAGTGATCGGTCCAGGGTAGCCGGGGAGCTGTTTTTT.

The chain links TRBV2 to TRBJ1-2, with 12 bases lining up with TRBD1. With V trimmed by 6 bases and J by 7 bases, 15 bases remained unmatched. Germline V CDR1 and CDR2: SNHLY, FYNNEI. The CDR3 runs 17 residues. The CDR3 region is CASSATPGQGASAGYTF. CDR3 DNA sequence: TGTGCCAGCAGCGCTACCCCGGGACAGGGGGCTAGTGCTGGCTACACCTTC.

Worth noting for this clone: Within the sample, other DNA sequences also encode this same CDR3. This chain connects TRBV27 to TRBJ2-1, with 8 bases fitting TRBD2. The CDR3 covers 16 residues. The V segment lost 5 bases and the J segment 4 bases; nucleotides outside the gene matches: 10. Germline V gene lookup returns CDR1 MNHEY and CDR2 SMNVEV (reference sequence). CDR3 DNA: TGTGCCAGCAGTCCTCCGAGCGGGAGAGGTTACAATGAGCAGTTCTTC. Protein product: CASSPPSGRGYNEQFF.

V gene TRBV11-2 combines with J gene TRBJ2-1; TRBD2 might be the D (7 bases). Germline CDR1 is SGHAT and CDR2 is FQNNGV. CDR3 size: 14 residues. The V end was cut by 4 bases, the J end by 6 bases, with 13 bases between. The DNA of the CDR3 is TGTGCCAGCAGCTCTAGCGGAGGGGGCAATGAGCAGTTCTTC. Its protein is CASSSSGGGNEQFF.

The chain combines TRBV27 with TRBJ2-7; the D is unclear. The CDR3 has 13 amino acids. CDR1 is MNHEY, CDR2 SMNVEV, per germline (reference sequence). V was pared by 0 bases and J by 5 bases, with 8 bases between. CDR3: CASSLSSRNEQYF. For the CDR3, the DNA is TGTGCCAGCAGTTTATCCAGCAGGAACGAGCAGTACTTC.

For the CDR3, the DNA is TGTGCCAGTAGTATGAGGGGGCCCGATGGCTACACCTTC. This gives the protein CASSMRGPDGYTF. The genes are TRBV19 and TRBJ1-2, with 7 bases matching TRBD1. The length of the CDR3 is 13 residues. The V segment lost 3 bases and the J segment 6 bases; nucleotides outside the gene matches: 4. CDR1 LNHDA and CDR2 SQIVND come from the germline V gene (reference sequence).

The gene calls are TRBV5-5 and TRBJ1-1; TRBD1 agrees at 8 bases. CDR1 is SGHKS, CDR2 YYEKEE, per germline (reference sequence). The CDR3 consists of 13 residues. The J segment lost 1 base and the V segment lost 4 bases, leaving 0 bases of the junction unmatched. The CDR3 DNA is TGTGCCAGCAGCCAGGGGGCGAACACTGAAGCTTTCTTT. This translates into CASSQGANTEAFF.

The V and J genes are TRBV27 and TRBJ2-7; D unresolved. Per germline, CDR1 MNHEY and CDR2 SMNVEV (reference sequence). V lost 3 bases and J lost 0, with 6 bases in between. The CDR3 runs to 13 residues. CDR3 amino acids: CASSLQRSYEQYF. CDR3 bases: TGTGCCAGCAGTTTGCAGCGCTCCTACGAGCAGTACTTC.

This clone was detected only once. For the CDR3, the DNA is TGCAGCGTTGAAAACAGGGGATACGAGCAGTACTTC. Its translation: CSVENRGYEQYF. This chain links TRBV29-1 with TRBJ2-7; 7 bases fit TRBD1. Germline V CDR1 and CDR2: SQVTM, ANQGSEA. Trimming at V came to 2 bases and at J to 4 bases, leaving 2 bases not matched to a gene. CDR3 length: 12 residues.